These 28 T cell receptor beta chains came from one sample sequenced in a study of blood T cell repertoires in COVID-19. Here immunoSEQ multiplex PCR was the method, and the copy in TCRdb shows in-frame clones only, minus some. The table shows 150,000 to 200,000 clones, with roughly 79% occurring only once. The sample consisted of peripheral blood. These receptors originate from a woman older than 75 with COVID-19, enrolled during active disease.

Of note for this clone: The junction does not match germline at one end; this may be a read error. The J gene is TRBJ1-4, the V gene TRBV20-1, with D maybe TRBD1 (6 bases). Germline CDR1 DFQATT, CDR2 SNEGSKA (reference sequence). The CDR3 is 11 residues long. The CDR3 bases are TGCAGTGCTGGGGACAATGGAAAACTGTTTTTT. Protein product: CSAGDNGKLFF.

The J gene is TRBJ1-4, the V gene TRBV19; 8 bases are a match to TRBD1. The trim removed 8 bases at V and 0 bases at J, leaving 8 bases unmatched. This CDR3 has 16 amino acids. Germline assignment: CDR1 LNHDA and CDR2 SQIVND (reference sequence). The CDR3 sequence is CASGDRRASTNEKLFF. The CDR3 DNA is TGTGCCAGTGGGGACAGGAGAGCCTCAACTAATGAAAAACTGTTTTTT.

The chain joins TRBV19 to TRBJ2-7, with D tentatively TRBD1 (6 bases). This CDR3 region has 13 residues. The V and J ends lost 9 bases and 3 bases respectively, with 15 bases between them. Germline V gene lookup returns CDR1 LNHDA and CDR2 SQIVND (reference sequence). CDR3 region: CASPQGHDYEQYF. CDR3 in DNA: TGTGCCAGCCCCCAGGGACATGACTACGAGCAGTACTTC.

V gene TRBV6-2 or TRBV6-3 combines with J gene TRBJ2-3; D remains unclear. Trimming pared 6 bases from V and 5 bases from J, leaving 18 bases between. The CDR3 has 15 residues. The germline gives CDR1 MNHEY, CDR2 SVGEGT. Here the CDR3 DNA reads TGTGCCAGCAGCCTACAGCTATCCCGACGAGATACGCAGTATTTT. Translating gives CASSLQLSRRDTQYF.

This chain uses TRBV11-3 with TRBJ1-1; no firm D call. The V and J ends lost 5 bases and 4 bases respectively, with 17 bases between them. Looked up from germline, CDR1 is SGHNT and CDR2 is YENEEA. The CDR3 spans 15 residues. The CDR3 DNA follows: TGTGCCAGCAGCCCTGGACGGAGGATACCCACTGAAGCTTTCTTT. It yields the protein CASSPGRRIPTEAFF.

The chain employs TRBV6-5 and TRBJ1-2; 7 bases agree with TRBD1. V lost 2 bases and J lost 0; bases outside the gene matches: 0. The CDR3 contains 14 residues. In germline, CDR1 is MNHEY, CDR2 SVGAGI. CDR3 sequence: CASSYGTANYGYTF. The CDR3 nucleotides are TGTGCCAGCAGTTACGGGACAGCTAACTATGGCTACACCTTC.

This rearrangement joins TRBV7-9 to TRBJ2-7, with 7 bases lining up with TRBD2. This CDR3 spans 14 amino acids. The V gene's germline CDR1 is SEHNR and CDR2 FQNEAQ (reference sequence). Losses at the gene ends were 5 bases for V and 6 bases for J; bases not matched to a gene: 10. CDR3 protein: CASSIRGGAGEQYF. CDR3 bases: TGTGCCAGCAGCATCCGGGGAGGGGCGGGCGAGCAGTACTTC.

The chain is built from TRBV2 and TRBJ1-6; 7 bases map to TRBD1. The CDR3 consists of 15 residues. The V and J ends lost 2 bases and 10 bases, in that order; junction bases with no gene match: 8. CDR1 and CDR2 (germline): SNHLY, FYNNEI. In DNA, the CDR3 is TGTGCCAGCAGTGAACAGGGGGGTAGAGTGTCACCCCTCCACTTT. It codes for CASSEQGGRVSPLHF.

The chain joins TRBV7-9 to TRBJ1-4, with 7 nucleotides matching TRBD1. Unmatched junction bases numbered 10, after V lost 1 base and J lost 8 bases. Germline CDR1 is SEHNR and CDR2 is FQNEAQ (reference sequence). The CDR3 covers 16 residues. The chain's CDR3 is CASSLGRDSPPEKLFF. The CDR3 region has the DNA TGTGCCAGCAGCTTAGGAAGGGACAGCCCTCCCGAAAAACTGTTTTTT.

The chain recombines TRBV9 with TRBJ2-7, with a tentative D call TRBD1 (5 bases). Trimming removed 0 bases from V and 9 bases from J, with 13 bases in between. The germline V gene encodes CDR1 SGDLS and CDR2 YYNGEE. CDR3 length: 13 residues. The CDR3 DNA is TGTGCCAGCAGCGTAGGTGGTCAGGGTGTGCAGTACTTC. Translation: CASSVGGQGVQYF.

The CDR3 sequence is CATSGGTGVPHYEQYF. CDR3 coding DNA: TGTGCCACCAGCGGAGGGACAGGGGTGCCTCACTACGAGCAGTACTTC. This sequence joins TRBV15 and TRBJ2-7; 10 bases align to TRBD1. CDR1 and CDR2 from the germline V gene are LNHNV and YYDKDF (reference sequence). V shed 5 bases, J shed 3 bases, and the junction held 10 bases outside the gene matches. This CDR3 has 16 amino acids.

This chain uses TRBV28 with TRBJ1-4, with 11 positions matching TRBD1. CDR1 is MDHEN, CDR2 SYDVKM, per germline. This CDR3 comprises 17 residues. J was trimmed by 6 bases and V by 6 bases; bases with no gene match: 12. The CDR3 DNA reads TGTGCCAGCAGCCGACCGGGGACAGGGGGGGACCATGAAAAACTGTTTTTT. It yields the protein CASSRPGTGGDHEKLFF.

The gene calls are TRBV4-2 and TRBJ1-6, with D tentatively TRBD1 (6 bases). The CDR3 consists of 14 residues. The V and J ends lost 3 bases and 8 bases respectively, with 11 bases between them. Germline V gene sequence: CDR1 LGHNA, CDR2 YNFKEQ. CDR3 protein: CASSHPGQYSPLHF. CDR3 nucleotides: TGTGCCAGCAGCCACCCGGGACAATATTCACCCCTCCACTTT.

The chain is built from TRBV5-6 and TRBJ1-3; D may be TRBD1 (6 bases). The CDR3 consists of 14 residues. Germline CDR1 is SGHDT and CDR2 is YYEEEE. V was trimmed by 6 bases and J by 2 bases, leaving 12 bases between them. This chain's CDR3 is CASTLGGTGNTIYF. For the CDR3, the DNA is TGTGCCAGCACCCTAGGGGGTACTGGAAACACCATATATTTT.

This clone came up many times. This CDR3 reads CASSGYSGNTGELFF. As DNA, the CDR3 is TGTGCCAGCAGCGGCTATTCGGGTAACACCGGGGAGCTGTTTTTT. The V call is TRBV7-9, the J call TRBJ2-2; no firm D call. V shed 5 bases and J shed 2 bases, with 12 bases lying between them. The CDR3 has 15 amino acids. The germline CDR1 and CDR2 sequences are SEHNR and FQNEAQ (reference sequence).

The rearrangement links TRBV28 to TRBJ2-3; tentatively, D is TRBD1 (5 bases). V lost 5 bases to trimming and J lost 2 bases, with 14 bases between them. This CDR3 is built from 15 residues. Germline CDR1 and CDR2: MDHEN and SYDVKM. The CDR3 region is CASSEARGNTDTQYF. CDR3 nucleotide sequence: TGTGCCAGCAGTGAAGCTAGGGGAAACACAGATACGCAGTATTTT. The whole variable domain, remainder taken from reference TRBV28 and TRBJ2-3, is DVKVTQSSRYLVKRTGEKVFLECVQDMDHENMFWYRQDPGLGLRLIYFSYDVKMKEKGDIPEGYSVSREKKERFSLILESASTNQTSMYLCASSEARGNTDTQYFGPGTRLTVL.

CDR3 nucleotides: TGTGCCAGCTCACCTCTGGAGGGGAACACTGAAGCTTTCTTT. Translating it yields CASSPLEGNTEAFF. V usage is TRBV18 and J usage is TRBJ1-1, with D uncertain. CDR1 is KGHSH, CDR2 LQKENI, per germline. V lost 3 bases and J 1 base, leaving 9 bases between the germline ends. The CDR3 extends over 14 amino acids. The whole variable domain, remainder taken from reference TRBV18 and TRBJ1-1, is NAGVMQNPRHLVRRRGQEARLRCSPMKGHSHVYWYRQLPEEGLKFMVYLQKENIIDESGMPKERFSAEFPKEGPSILRIQQVVRGDSAAYFCASSPLEGNTEAFFGQGTRLTVV.

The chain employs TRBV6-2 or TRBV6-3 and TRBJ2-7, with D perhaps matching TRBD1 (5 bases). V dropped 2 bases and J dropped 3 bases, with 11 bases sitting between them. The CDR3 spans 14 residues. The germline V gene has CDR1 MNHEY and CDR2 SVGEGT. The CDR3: CASSYGAGLYEQYF. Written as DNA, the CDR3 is TGTGCCAGCAGTTACGGGGCAGGTCTCTACGAGCAGTACTTC.

CDR3: CASSLVGGQNREQYF. CDR3 in DNA: TGTGCCAGCAGCTTGGTGGGAGGGCAGAATCGCGAGCAGTACTTC. The chain recombines TRBV7-2 with TRBJ2-7; 7 bases are shared with TRBD2. This CDR3 has 15 amino acids. Trimming removed 3 bases from V and 6 bases from J; junction bases left unmatched: 11. The germline V gene encodes CDR1 SGHTA and CDR2 FQGNSA. The variable domain in full, with the rest retrieved from reference TRBV7-2 and TRBJ2-7, is GAGVSQSPSNKVTEKGKDVELRCDPISGHTALYWYRQSLGQGLEFLIYFQGNSAPDKSGLPSDRFSAERTGGSVSTLTIQRTQQEDSAVYLCASSLVGGQNREQYFGPGTRLTVT.

The CDR3 DNA follows: TGTGCCAGCAGCCCCCAGACAGGGCTGGTCGTTAACTATGGCTACACCTTC. Encoded protein: CASSPQTGLVVNYGYTF. This rearrangement joins TRBV7-2 to TRBJ1-2; TRBD1 matches at 7 bases. Germline V gene lookup returns CDR1 SGHTA and CDR2 FQGNSA. The CDR3 covers 17 residues. Trimming took 5 bases from V and 1 from J; bases not matched to a gene: 13.

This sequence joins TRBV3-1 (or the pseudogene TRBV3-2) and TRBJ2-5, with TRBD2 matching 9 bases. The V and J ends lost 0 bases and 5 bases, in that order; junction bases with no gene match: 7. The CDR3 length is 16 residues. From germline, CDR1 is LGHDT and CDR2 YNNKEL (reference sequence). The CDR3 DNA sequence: TGTGCCAGCAGCCAAGATTGGGGCGGGGGGGCGGAGACCCAGTACTTC. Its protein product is CASSQDWGGGAETQYF.

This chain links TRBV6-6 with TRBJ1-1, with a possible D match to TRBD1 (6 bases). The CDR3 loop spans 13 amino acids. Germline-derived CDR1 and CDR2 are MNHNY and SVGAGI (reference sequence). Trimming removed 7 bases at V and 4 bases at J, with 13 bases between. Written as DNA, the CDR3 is TGTGCCAGCATTTTAGGGGGTCGCACTGAAGCTTTCTTT. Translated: CASILGGRTEAFF.

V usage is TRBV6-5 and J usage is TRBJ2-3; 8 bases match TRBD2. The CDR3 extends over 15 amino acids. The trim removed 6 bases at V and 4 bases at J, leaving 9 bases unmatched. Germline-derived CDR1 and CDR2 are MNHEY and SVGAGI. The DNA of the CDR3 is TGTGCCAGCAGCCGAAGCGGGAGTAGGGCAGATACGCAGTATTTT. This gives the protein CASSRSGSRADTQYF.

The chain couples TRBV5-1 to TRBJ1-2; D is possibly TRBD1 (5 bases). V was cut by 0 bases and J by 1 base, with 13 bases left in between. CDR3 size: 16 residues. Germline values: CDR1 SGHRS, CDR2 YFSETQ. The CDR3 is CASSLDRVGGNYGYTF. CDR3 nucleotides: TGCGCCAGCAGCTTGGACCGGGTGGGGGGTAACTATGGCTACACCTTC.

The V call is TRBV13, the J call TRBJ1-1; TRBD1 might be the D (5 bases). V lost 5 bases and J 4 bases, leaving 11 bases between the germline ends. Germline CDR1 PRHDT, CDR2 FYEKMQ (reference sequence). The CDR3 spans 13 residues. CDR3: CASSPGGATEAFF. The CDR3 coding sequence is TGTGCCAGCAGCCCCGGGGGTGCCACTGAAGCTTTCTTT.

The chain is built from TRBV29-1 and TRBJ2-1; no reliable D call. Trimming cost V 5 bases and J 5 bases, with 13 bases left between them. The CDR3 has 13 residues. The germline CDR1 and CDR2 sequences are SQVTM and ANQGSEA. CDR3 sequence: CSVISGLHNEQFF. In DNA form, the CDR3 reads TGCAGCGTTATCTCAGGCCTGCACAATGAGCAGTTCTTC.

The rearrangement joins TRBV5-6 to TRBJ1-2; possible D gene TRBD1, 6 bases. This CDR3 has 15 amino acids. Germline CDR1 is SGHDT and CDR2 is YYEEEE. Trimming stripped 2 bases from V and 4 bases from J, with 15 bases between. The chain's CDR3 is CASSLSPEGGYGYTF. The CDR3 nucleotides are TGTGCCAGCAGCTTAAGTCCCGAAGGGGGCTATGGCTACACCTTC.

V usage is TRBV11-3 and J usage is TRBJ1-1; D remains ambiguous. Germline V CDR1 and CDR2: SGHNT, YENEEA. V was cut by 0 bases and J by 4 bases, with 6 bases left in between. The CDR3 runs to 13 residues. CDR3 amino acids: CASSLERSTEAFF. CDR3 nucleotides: TGTGCCAGCAGCTTAGAGCGGAGCACTGAAGCTTTCTTT.